This T cell receptor (beta chain) came from a study of T cell responses to AZD1222 COVID-19 vaccine (dated by TCRdb to the early 2020s). General notes on the study: AZD1222 recipients given second doses at about 4 weeks or at about 12 weeks were pooled, since spike-specific TCR depth and breadth were not found to differ between the two schedules. TCR sequencing was performed for about 240 trial participants, of whom about 200 were given two doses of AZD1222 and some 26 were given two doses of MenACWY control vaccine. Trial participants were enrolled into age subgroups of 18-55, 56-69 and 70-plus years, which contained approximately 150, 28 and 58 TCR-sequenced participants, respectively.

General study outcomes and caveats: Participants were mostly white British and included more females than males, and it was suggested by the authors that clonal diversity may have been underestimated. Because no day 14 peak-response samples were available, repertoires were characterized only after the peak T cell response. Reportedly, close to half of the unique spike-specific TCRs recognized epitopes lying outside the regions that are mutated in the B.1.351 and B.1.1.7 variants. After two AZD1222 doses, spike-specific TCR breadth and depth were significantly higher than at day 0 and than in MenACWY recipients. In the small 56-69-year group, the increase in depth fell short of significance, most likely because of low power. CD4 TCRs associated with the vaccine covered the entire spike protein, and the dominant responses were in regions 160-218 and 743-854. Conclusions about previously exposed vaccinees are limited, since just six AZD1222 recipients were seropositive for SARS-CoV-2 at baseline.

The CDR3 regions of human TCRbeta chains were subjected to immunosequencing. As for the authors' bioinformatics: Repertoire TCRs were checked for matches against a reference library of SARS-CoV-2-specific TCRs that had been generated using the MIRA antigen-specificity platform. Breadth was defined as the fraction of unique TCRs that were SARS-CoV-2-associated, and depth was defined as the fraction of total T cells that were SARS-CoV-2-associated. Using the MIRA data, every spike-specific TCR was mapped to the spike region that the TCR reacted to and assigned to either a CD4 or a CD8 class. Log10-transformed breadth and depth values were compared by one-way ANOVA with Sidak's multiple comparisons tests. The clones in this table, taken by TCRdb from immuneACCESS, are in-frame only. Not every clone is retained; where verified, under half of the shortfall comes from an unresolved V gene, and the cause of the rest is unknown. The DNA gave D and trimming, while V, J and clone size come from that table. The sample data list 130,000 or so clones, and over 90% of these were observed just once. About 5% of the sample is taken by the ten largest.

As to this clone: Its antigen is unknown. Germline is not matched at one junction end, which may reflect a read error.

As encoded in the germline V gene, CDR1 is SNHLY while CDR2 is FYNNEI. Reading from cysteine to phenylalanine, the CDR3 counts 17 amino acids. Solely the CDR3 DNA is kept, with 51 bases framed from the first base. This sample's time point label indicates: baseline before first vaccination. Vaccinee samples came from UK trials COV001 and COV002, including a single-blind randomized controlled phase 2/3 trial of AZD1222 (ChAdOx1 nCoV-19) in healthy adults. For TCRbeta chain sequencing, PBMC samples were collected from trial participants at day 0 and at day 28 after the second dose. This sequence uses TRBV2 and TRBJ1-6, with the D gene not clear enough to name. The TCR originated in an adult in good health. This material consisted of peripheral blood, taken on day 0 of AZD1222 vaccination. The DNA sequence reads TGTGCCAGCACTGAACCGGGGAAGAACTCCTATAATTCACCCCTCCACTTT. It translates as CASTEPGKNSYNSPLHF.